The 14 T cell receptor beta chains below come from one sample, sequenced in a study of blood T cell repertoires in COVID-19. Repertoires were generated with immunoSEQ multiplex PCR, while TCRdb's copy carries only in-frame clones and drops some. The repertoire holds about 320,000 clones, with approximately 90% as singletons. The sequenced material came from peripheral blood. The receptors come from a woman in her 30s with COVID-19, enrolled during active disease.

This chain links TRBV5-1 with TRBJ2-3, with D tentatively TRBD2 (5 bases). Germline values: CDR1 SGHRS, CDR2 YFSETQ. The V end was cut by 0 bases, the J end by 2 bases, with 10 bases between. The CDR3 is 15 residues long. The CDR3 spells CASSLVSGSTDTQYF. CDR3 in DNA: TGCGCCAGCAGCTTGGTTTCGGGGTCCACAGATACGCAGTATTTT.

The gene calls are TRBV3-1 (or the pseudogene TRBV3-2) and TRBJ1-2; D unclear. V lost 3 bases to trimming and J lost 1 base, with 12 bases between them. CDR1 and CDR2 from the germline V gene are LGHDT and YNNKEL (reference sequence). This CDR3 is built from 15 residues. This chain's CDR3 is CASSHVLEINYGYTF. CDR3 sequence (DNA): TGTGCCAGCAGCCACGTTTTGGAGATTAACTATGGCTACACCTTC.

The genes are TRBV7-6 and TRBJ1-2; D ambiguous. The germline CDR1 and CDR2 sequences are SGHVS and FNYEAQ. Trimming pared 0 bases from V and 3 bases from J, leaving 11 bases between. The CDR3 contains 15 residues. In DNA form, the CDR3 reads TGTGCCAGCAGCTTAGCGGTTGGGCCGGACTATGGCTACACCTTC. Protein product: CASSLAVGPDYGYTF.

This chain links TRBV2 with TRBJ1-1; D gene uncertain. Germline CDR1 reads SNHLY; CDR2 reads FYNNEI. This CDR3 is 13 amino acids long. V was pared by 7 bases and J by 2 bases, with 11 bases between. The CDR3 here is CASMVEGNTEAFF. In nucleotides, the CDR3 is TGTGCCAGCATGGTTGAGGGAAACACTGAAGCTTTCTTT.

The V and J genes are TRBV6-5 and TRBJ2-2; the D is unclear. Per the germline V gene, CDR1 is MNHEY and CDR2 is SVGAGI. CDR3 length equals 13 residues. The ends were cut back, 0 bases at V and 7 bases at J, with 6 bases in the middle. CDR3 DNA: TGTGCCAGCAGTTACTCGCGTAGCGGGGAGCTGTTTTTT. Translation gives CASSYSRSGELFF.

The chain employs TRBV4-1 and TRBJ1-6; 7 positions match TRBD1. The junction had 4 bases not matched to a gene; V was cut back by 4 bases and J by 7 bases. CDR1 and CDR2 (germline): MGHRA, YSYEKL. This CDR3 spans 14 amino acids. The DNA for the CDR3 is TGCGCCAGCAGCCCCGGGACAGTGAATTCACCCCTCCACTTT. This gives the protein CASSPGTVNSPLHF.

This sequence joins TRBV7-6 and TRBJ1-4, with 9 bases lining up with TRBD1. Unmatched junction bases numbered 4, after V lost 6 bases and J lost 5 bases. Germline CDR1 reads SGHVS; CDR2 reads FNYEAQ. This CDR3 spans 14 amino acids. The CDR3 sequence: CASRGGTGNEKLFF. The CDR3 DNA reads TGTGCCAGCAGGGGAGGGACAGGGAATGAAAAACTGTTTTTT.

The chain combines TRBV30 with TRBJ2-3; TRBD1 might be the D (6 bases). Germline V gives CDR1 GTSNPN, CDR2 SVGIG (reference sequence). This CDR3 is 14 amino acids long. The germline V and J ends were trimmed by 2 bases and 1 base, with 10 bases remaining between them. The CDR3 here is CAWSPGHRTDTQYF. The CDR3 region has the DNA TGTGCCTGGAGTCCGGGACACCGCACAGATACGCAGTATTTT.

The gene calls are TRBV28 and TRBJ1-1; D unresolved. The CDR3 contains 15 residues. Germline V gene data show CDR1 as MDHEN and CDR2 as SYDVKM. V gave up 5 bases and J gave up 0 bases, with 13 bases separating them. The CDR3 loop is CASSPALGLNTEAFF. CDR3 bases: TGTGCCAGCAGTCCGGCCCTAGGATTGAACACTGAAGCTTTCTTT.

The chain links TRBV4-2 to TRBJ2-5, with 10 bases identical to TRBD1. The germline gives CDR1 LGHNA, CDR2 YNFKEQ. CDR3 size: 15 residues. Trimming at V came to 5 bases and at J to 1 base, leaving 4 bases not matched to a gene. Here the CDR3 reads CASSSRQGAQETQYF. As DNA, the CDR3 is TGTGCCAGCAGCTCGCGACAGGGGGCCCAAGAGACCCAGTACTTC.

The genes are TRBV2 and TRBJ2-3; possible D gene TRBD2, 7 bases. This CDR3 region has 12 residues. CDR1 SNHLY and CDR2 FYNNEI come from the germline V gene. Trimming removed 9 bases from V and 3 bases from J, with 10 bases in between. The chain's CDR3 is CASRGATDTQYF. In nucleotides, the CDR3 is TGTGCCAGTCGGGGGGCTACAGATACGCAGTATTTT.

This clone was seen more than once but under ten times. The chain carries TRBV3-1 (or the pseudogene TRBV3-2) and TRBJ1-6; TRBD1 matches 7 bases. The V and J ends lost 1 base and 0 bases, in that order; junction bases with no gene match: 12. The CDR3 totals 20 residues. Germline assignment: CDR1 LGHDT and CDR2 YNNKEL (reference sequence). CDR3 region: CASSQGRLRGLSSYNSPLHF. CDR3 nucleotide sequence: TGTGCCAGCAGCCAAGGCCGACTCAGGGGGTTGAGCTCCTATAATTCACCCCTCCACTTT.

The chain carries TRBV19 and TRBJ2-3; 9 nucleotides line up with TRBD1. Germline CDR1 is LNHDA and CDR2 is SQIVND (reference sequence). The J segment lost 5 bases and the V segment lost 4 bases, leaving 10 bases of the junction unmatched. The CDR3 runs to 16 residues. The CDR3 here is CASSNEWDRVGDTQYF. The CDR3 region has the DNA TGTGCCAGTAGTAACGAGTGGGACAGGGTCGGAGATACGCAGTATTTT.

The chain has TRBV7-9 and TRBJ1-2; D perhaps matches TRBD1 (6 bases). CDR1 is SEHNR, CDR2 FQNEAQ, per germline (reference sequence). The V and J ends lost 3 bases and 5 bases respectively, with 10 bases between them. The CDR3 consists of 13 residues. The CDR3 sequence: CASSLDSIYGYTF. The CDR3 bases are TGTGCCAGCAGCTTGGACAGTATTTATGGCTACACCTTC.